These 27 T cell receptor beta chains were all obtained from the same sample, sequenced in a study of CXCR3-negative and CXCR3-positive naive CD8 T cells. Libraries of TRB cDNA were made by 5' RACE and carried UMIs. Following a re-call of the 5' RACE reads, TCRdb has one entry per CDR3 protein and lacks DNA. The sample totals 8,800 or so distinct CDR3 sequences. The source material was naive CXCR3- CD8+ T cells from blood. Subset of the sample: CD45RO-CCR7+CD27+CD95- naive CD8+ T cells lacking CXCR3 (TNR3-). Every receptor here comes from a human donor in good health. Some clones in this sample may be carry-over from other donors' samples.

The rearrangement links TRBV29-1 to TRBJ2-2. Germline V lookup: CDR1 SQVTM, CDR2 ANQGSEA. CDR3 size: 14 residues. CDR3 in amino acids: CSAPGPQDPWELFF.

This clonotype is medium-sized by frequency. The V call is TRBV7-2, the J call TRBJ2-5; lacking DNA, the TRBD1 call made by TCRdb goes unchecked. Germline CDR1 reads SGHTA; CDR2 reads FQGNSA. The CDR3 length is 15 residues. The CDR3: CASSPPGKGQETQYF.

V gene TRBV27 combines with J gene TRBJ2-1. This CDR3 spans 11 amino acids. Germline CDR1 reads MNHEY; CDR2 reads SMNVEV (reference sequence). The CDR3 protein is CASSLYNEQFF.

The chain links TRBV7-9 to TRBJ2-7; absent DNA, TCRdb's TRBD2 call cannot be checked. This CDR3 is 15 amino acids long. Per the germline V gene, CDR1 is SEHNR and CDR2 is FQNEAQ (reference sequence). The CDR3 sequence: CASSPAATSLEEQYF.

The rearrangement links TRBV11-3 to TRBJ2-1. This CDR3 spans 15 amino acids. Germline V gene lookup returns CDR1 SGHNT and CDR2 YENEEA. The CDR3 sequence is CASSFGSTSDHEQFF.

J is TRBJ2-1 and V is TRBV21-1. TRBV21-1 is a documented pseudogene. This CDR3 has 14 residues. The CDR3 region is CASSPRTRNNEQFF.

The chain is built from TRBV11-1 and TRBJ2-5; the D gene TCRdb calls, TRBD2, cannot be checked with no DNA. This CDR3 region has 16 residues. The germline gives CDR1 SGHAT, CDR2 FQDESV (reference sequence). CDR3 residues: CASSFWVAGEQETQYF.

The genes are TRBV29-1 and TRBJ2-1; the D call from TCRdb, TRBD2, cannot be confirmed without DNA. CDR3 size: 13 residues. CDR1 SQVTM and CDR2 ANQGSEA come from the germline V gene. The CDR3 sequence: CSFGLAGRNEQFF.

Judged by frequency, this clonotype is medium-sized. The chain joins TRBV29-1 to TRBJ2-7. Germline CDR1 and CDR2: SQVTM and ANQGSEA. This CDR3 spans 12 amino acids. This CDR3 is CSVGSGSYEQYF.

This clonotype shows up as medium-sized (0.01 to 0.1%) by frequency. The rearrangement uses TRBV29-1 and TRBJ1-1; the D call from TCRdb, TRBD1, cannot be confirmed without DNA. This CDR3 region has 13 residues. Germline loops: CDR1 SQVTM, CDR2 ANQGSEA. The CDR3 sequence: CSVVGQGLTEAFF.

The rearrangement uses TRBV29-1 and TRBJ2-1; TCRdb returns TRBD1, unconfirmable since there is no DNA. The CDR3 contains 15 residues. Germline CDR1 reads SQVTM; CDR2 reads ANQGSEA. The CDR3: CSVEGGLGGGNEQFF.

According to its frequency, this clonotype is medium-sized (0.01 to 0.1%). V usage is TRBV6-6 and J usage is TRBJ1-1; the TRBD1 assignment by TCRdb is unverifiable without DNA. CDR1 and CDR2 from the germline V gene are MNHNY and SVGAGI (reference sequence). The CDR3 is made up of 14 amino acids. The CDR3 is CASNEMGENTEAFF.

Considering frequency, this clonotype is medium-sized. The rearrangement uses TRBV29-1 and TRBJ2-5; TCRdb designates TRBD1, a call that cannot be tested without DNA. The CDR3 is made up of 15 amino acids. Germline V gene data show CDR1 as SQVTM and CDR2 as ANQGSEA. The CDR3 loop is CSVERTGVFQETQYF.

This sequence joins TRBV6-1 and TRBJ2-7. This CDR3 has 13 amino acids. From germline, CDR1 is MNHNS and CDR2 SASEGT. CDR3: CASSERSAYEQYF.

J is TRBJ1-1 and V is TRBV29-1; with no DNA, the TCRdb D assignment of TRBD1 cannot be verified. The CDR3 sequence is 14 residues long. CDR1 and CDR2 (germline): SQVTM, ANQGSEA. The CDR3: CSVGGTDMNTEAFF.

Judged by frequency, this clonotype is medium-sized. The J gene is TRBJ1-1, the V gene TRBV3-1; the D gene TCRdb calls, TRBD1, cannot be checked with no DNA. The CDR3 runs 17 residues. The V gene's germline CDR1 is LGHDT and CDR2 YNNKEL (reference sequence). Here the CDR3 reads CASSQPRDRGLNTEAFF.

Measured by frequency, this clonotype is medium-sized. This CDR3 reads CASSLSPPGLGVAQYF. The chain recombines TRBV28 with TRBJ2-5; TCRdb outputs TRBD2, but without DNA this stays unchecked. Germline V gene sequence: CDR1 MDHEN, CDR2 SYDVKM. CDR3 length: 16 residues.

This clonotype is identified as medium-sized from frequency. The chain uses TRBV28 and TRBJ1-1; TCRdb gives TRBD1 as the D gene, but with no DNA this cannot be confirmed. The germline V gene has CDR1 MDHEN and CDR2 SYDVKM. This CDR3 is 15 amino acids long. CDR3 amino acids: CASSTNAGTGSEAFF.

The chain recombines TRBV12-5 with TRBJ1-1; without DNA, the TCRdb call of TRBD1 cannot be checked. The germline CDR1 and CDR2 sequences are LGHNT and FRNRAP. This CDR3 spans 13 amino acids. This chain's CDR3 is CASGQGGNTEAFF.

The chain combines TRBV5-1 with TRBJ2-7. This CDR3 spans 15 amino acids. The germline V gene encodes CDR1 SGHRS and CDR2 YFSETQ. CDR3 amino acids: CASSLDSDLSYEQYF.

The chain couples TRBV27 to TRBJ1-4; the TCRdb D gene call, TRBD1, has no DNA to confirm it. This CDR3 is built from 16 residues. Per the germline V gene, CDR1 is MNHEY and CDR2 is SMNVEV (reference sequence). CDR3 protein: CASSSRTGKEYEKLFF.

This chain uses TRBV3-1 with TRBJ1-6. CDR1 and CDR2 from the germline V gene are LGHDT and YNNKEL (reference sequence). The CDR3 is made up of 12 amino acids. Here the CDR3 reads CASSPSGSPLHF.

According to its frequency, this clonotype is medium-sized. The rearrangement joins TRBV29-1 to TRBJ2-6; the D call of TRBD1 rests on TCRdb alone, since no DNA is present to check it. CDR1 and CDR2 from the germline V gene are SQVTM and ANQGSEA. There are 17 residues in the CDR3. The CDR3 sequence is CSVDWGRGASGANVLTF.

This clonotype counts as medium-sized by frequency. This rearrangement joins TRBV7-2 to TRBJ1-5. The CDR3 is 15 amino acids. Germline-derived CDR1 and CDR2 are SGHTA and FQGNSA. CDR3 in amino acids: CASSLAPAGRQPQHF. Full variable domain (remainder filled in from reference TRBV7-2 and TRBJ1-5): GAGVSQSPSNKVTEKGKDVELRCDPISGHTALYWYRQSLGQGLEFLIYFQGNSAPDKSGLPSDRFSAERTGGSVSTLTIQRTQQEDSAVYLCASSLAPAGRQPQHFGDGTRLSIL.

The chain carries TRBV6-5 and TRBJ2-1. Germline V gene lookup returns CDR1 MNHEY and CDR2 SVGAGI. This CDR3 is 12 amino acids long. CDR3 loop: CASSKDHNEQFF.

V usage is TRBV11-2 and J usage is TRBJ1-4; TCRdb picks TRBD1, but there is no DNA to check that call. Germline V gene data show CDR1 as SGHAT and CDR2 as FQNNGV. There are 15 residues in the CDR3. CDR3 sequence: CASTPSPAANEKLFF.

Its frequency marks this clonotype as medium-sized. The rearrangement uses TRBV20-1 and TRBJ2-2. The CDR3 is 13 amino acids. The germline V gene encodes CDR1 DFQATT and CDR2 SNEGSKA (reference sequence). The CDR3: CSARDFYTGELFF.